This TCR beta chain originates from a study of neurological immune-mediated disorders. Turning to the study itself: Within the group of approximately 34 multiple sclerosis patients, some 31 were relapsing-remitting, while 3 were secondary progressive. Findings and caveats of the study: No sharing of CDR3 amino acid sequences was observed among expanded clones across subjects, suggesting private repertoires in all groups.

This clonotype was recorded many times. Its antigen is unidentified. TCRdb itself ran the 5' RACE reads through MiXCR, one entry per CDR3 protein. The repertoire holds under 60,000 distinct CDR3 sequences, with about 5% as singletons. Germline CDR1 is DFQATT and CDR2 is SNEGSKA (reference sequence). V was clipped by 6 bases and J by 9 bases; unmatched bases: 11. The CDR3 spans 14 residues. For the sorted libraries, over 800,000 CD4+ or CD8+ T cells were used. This receptor was obtained from a woman aged 18 to 35 with multiple sclerosis. The V call is TRBV20-1, the J call TRBJ2-3; 11 bases match TRBD2. Sequenced material: CD4+ T cells from blood. The CDR3, as DNA: TGCAGTGCAGATACTAGCGGGAGTTATGGAACGCAGTATTTT. As protein: CSADTSGSYGTQYF.